The 2 T cell receptor beta chains given below trace back to one sample, sequenced in a study of cytomegalovirus exposure and HLA in healthy donors. TCRdb's table, derived via immunoSEQ multiplex PCR, lists solely in-frame clones and lacks some. The sample has about 200,000 clones; 84% are singletons. Sequencing input: PBMCs. The receptors were sampled from a woman in her 30s in good health and CMV-seropositive.

CDR3 DNA: TGTGCCTGGAGCCCAGGGGTTGGGGCTTTCTTT. Translation gives CAWSPGVGAFF. The chain couples TRBV30 to TRBJ1-1, with D possibly matching TRBD1 (6 bases). This CDR3 spans 11 amino acids. Germline V gives CDR1 GTSNPN, CDR2 SVGIG (reference sequence). The V gene lost 3 bases and the J gene lost 11 bases, with 13 bases spanning the gap.

This rearrangement joins TRBV28 to TRBJ1-1; D is possibly TRBD1 (5 bases). V dropped 5 bases and J dropped 7 bases, with 11 bases sitting between them. The CDR3 is made up of 12 amino acids. CDR1 is MDHEN, CDR2 SYDVKM, per germline. CDR3 bases: TGTGCCAGCAGTGGAGACAGACTTGAAGCTTTCTTT. This sequence encodes CASSGDRLEAFF.